A single sample is the source of the 3 T cell receptor beta chains below, sequenced in a study of cytomegalovirus exposure and HLA in healthy donors. The PCR used 60 Vbeta and 13 Jbeta primers. Using immunoSEQ multiplex PCR, the repertoire was profiled, and TCRdb retains in-frame clones only, with some absent. The sample shows about 62,000 clones, over 60% of them seen only once. The specimen was PBMCs. The receptors shown here come from a woman in her twenties or thirties in good health and CMV-seronegative.

The chain recombines TRBV21-1 with TRBJ2-7; TRBD2 is the table's D call and was not checked against the DNA. TRBV21-1 is noted as a pseudogene. This CDR3 has 15 amino acids. CDR3 nucleotide sequence: TGTGCCAGCAGCAAATGGAGGGACCGTTCCTACGAGCAGTACGTC. This gives the protein CASSKWRDRSYEQYV.

V is TRBV4-1 and J is TRBJ2-5, with TRBD2 matching 10 bases. The CDR3 sequence is 16 residues long. Germline values: CDR1 MGHRA, CDR2 YSYEKL. Trimming at V came to 3 bases and at J to 4 bases, leaving 8 bases not matched to a gene. DNA of the CDR3: TGCGCCAGCAGCCACCTGCTAGCGGGAGCGAGAGAGACCCAGTACTTC. Protein sequence: CASSHLLAGARETQYF.

V and J are TRBV14 and TRBJ1-6; no firm D call. Germline V lookup: CDR1 SGHDN, CDR2 FVKESK. Trimming stripped 0 bases from V and 8 bases from J, with 11 bases between. CDR3 length: 15 amino acids. CDR3 amino acids: CASSQEAVPYSPLHF. The CDR3 coding sequence is TGTGCCAGCAGCCAAGAGGCAGTGCCTTATTCACCCCTCCACTTT.